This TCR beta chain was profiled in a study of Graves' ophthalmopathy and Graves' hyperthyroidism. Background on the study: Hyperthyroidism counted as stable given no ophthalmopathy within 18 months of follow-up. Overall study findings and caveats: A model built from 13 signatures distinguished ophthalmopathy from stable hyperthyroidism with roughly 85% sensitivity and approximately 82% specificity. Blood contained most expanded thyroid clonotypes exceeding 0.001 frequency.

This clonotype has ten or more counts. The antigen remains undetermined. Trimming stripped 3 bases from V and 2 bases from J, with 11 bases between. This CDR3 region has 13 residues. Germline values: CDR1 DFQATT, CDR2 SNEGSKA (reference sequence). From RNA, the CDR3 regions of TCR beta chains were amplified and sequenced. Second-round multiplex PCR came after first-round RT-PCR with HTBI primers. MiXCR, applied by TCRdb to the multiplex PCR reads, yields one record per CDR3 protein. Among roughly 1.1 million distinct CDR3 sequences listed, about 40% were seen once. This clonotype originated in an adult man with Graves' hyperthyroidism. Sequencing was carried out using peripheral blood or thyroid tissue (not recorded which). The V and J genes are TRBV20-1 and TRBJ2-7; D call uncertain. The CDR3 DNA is TGCAGTGCTAGTTCTACCAAAACCTACGAGCAGTACTTC. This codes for CSASSTKTYEQYF.